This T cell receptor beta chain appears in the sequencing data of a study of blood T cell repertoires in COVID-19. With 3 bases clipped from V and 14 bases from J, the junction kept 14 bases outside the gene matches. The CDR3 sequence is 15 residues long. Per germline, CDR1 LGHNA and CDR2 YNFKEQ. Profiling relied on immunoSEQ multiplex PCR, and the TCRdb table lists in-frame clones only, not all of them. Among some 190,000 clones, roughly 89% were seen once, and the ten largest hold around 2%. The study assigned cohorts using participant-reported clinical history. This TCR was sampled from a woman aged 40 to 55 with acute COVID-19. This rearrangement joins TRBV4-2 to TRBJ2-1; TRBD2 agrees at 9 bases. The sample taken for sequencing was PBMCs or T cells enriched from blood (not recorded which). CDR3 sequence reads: CASSQTETASGKEFF. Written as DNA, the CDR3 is TGTGCCAGCAGCCAGACGGAGACGGCTAGCGGGAAGGAGTTCTTC.